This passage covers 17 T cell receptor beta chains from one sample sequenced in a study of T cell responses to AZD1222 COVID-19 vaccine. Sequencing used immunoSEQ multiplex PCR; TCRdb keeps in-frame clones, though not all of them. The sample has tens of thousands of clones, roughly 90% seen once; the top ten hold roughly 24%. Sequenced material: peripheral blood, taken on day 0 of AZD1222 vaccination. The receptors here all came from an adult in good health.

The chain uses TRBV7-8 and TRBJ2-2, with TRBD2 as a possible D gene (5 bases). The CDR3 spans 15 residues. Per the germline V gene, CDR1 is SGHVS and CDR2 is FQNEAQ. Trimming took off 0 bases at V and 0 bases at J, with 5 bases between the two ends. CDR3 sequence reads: CASSLASANTGELFF. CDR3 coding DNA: TGTGCCAGCAGCTTAGCTAGCGCGAACACCGGGGAGCTGTTTTTT.

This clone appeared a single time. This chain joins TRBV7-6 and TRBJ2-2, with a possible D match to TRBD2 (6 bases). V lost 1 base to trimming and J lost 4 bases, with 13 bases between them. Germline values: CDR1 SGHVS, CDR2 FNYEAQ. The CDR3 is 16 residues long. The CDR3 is CASSLEYEGGTGELFF. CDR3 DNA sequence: TGTGCCAGCAGCTTAGAGTATGAGGGAGGCACCGGGGAGCTGTTTTTT.

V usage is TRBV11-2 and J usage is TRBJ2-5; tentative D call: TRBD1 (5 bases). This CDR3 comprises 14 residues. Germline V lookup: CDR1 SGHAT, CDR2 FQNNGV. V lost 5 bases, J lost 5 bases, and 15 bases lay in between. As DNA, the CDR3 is TGTGCCAGCAGCCCGACAGTGGCGTGGGAGACCCAGTACTTC. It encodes CASSPTVAWETQYF.

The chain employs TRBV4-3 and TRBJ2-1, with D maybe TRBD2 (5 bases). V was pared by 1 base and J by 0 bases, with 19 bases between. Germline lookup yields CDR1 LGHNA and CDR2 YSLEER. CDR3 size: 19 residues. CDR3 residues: CASSQGPSRTASSYNEQFF. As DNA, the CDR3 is TGCGCCAGCAGCCAAGGCCCCTCCCGGACTGCGAGCTCCTACAATGAGCAGTTCTTC.

The CDR3 here is CASSLHANTEAFF. CDR3 coding DNA: TGTGCCAGCAGCTTGCATGCGAACACTGAAGCTTTCTTT. The rearrangement joins TRBV5-4 to TRBJ1-1; D remains ambiguous. V shed 1 base and J shed 1 base, with 5 bases lying between them. This CDR3 has 13 residues. The germline V gene has CDR1 SGHNT and CDR2 YYREEE (reference sequence).

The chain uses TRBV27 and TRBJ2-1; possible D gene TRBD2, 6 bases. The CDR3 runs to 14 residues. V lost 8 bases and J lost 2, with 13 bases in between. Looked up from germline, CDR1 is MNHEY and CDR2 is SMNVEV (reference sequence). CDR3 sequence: CASGWGVAYNEQFF. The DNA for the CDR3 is TGTGCCAGCGGGTGGGGGGTGGCCTACAATGAGCAGTTCTTC.

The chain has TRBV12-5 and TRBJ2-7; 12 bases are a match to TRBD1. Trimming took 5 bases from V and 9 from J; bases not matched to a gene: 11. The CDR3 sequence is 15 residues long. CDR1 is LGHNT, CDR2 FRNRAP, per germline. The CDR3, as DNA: TGTGCTAGTGGTCCCGGGACAGGGGGCCGTTTATGGCAGTACTTC. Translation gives CASGPGTGGRLWQYF.

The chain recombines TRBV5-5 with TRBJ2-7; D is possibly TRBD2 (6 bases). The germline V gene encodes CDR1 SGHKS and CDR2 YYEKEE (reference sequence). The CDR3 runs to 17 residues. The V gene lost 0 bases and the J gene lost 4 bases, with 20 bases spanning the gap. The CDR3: CASSLVGSGTGDYEQYF. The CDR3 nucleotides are TGTGCCAGCAGCTTGGTAGGTTCCGGGACTGGCGATTACGAGCAGTACTTC.

The CDR3 DNA reads as TGTGCCAGCAGCACCGCGACAGGTGAAAGCTCTGGGGCCAACGTCCTGACTTTC. Residues: CASSTATGESSGANVLTF. The V call is TRBV7-9, the J call TRBJ2-6, with D perhaps TRBD1 (6 bases). With 5 bases removed from V and 0 bases from J, the gap between germline ends came to 17 bases. CDR1 is SEHNR, CDR2 FQNEAQ, per germline (reference sequence). This CDR3 region has 18 residues.

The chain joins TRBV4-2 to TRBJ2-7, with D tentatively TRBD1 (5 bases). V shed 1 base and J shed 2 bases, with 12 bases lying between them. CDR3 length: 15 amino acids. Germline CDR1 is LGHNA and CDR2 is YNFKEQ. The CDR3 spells CASSQGEGAAYEQYF. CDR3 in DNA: TGTGCCAGCAGCCAAGGAGAAGGGGCAGCCTACGAGCAGTACTTC.

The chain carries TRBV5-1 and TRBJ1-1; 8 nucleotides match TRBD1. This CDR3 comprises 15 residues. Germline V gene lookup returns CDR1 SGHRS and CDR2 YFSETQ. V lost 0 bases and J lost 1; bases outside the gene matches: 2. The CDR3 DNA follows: TGCGCCAGCAGCTTGGAAGGACAGGGGAACACTGAAGCTTTCTTT. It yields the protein CASSLEGQGNTEAFF. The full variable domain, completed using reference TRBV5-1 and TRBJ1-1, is KAGVTQTPRYLIKTRGQQVTLSCSPISGHRSVSWYQQTPGQGLQFLFEYFSETQRNKGNFPGRFSGRQFSNSRSEMNVSTLELGDSALYLCASSLEGQGNTEAFFGQGTRLTVV.

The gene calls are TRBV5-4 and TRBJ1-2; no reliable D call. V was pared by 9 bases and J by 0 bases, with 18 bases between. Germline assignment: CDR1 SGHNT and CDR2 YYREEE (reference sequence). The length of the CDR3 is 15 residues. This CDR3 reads CATRPWEGANYGYTF. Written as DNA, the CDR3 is TGTGCCACCCGACCGTGGGAGGGAGCTAACTATGGCTACACCTTC. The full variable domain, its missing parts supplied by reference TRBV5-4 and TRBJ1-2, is ETGVTQSPTHLIKTRGQQVTLRCSSQSGHNTVSWYQQALGQGPQFIFQYYREEENGRGNFPPRFSGLQFPNYSSELNVNALELDDSALYLCATRPWEGANYGYTFGSGTRLTVV.

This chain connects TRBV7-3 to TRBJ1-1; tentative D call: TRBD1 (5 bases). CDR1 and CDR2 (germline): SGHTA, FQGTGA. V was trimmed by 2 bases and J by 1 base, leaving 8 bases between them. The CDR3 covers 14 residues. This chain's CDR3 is CASSLDGGNTEAFF. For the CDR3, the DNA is TGTGCCAGCAGCTTAGACGGGGGGAACACTGAAGCTTTCTTT. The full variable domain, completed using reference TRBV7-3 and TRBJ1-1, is GAGVSQTPSNKVTEKGKYVELRCDPISGHTALYWYRQSLGQGPEFLIYFQGTGAADDSGLPNDRFFAVRPEGSVSTLKIQRTERGDSAVYLCASSLDGGNTEAFFGQGTRLTVV.

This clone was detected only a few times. CDR3 amino acids: CASSFNSGYEKLFF. The CDR3 DNA follows: TGCGCCAGCAGCTTTAACAGCGGGTATGAAAAACTGTTTTTT. V is TRBV5-1 and J is TRBJ1-4; D gene unclear. The ends were cut back, 2 bases at V and 6 bases at J, with 11 bases in the middle. Germline CDR1 SGHRS, CDR2 YFSETQ. The CDR3 totals 14 residues. The full variable domain, rest sourced from reference TRBV5-1 and TRBJ1-4, is KAGVTQTPRYLIKTRGQQVTLSCSPISGHRSVSWYQQTPGQGLQFLFEYFSETQRNKGNFPGRFSGRQFSNSRSEMNVSTLELGDSALYLCASSFNSGYEKLFFGSGTQLSVL.

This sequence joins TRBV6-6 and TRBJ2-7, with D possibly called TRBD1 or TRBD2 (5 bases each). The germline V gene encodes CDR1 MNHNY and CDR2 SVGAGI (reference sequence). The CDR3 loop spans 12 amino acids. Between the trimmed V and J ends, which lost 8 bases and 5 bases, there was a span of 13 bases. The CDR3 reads CASGGRLNEQYF. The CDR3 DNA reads TGTGCCAGCGGGGGTAGGCTAAACGAGCAGTACTTC.

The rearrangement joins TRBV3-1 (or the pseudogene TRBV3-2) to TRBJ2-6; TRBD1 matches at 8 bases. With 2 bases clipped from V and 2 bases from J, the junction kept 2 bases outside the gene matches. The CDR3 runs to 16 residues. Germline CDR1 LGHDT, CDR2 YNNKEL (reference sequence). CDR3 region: CASSQTGGTGANVLTF. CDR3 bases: TGTGCCAGCAGCCAAACAGGGGGAACTGGGGCCAACGTCCTGACTTTC.

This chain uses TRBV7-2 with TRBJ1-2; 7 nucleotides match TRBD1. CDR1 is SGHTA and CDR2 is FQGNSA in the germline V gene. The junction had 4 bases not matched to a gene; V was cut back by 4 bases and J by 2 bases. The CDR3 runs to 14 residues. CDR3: CASSSGGPNYGYTF. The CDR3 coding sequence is TGTGCCAGCAGCTCAGGGGGTCCCAACTATGGCTACACCTTC.